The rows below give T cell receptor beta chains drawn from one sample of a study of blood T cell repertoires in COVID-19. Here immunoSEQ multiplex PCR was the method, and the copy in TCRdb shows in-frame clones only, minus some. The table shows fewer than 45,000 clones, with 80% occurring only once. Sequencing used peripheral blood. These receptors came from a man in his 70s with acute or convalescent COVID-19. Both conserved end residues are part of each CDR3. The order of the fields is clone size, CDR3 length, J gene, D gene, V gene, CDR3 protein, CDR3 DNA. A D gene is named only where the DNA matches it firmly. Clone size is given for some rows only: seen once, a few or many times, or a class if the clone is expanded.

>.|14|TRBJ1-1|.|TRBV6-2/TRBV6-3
CASSPGQSRGEAFF
TGTGCCAGCAGCCCAGGACAGTCTAGAGGTGAAGCTTTCTTT
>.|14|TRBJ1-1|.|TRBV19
CASTLAGGVTEAFF
TGTGCCAGTACCCTGGCCGGGGGAGTGACTGAAGCTTTCTTT
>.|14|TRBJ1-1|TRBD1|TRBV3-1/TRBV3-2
CASSQYTGGTEAFF
TGTGCCAGCAGCCAATATACAGGGGGCACTGAAGCTTTCTTT
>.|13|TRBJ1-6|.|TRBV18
CASSSSGDSPLHF
TGTGCCAGCTCCTCCTCGGGGGATTCACCCCTCCACTTT
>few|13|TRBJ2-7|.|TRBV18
CASSPPGGYEQYF
TGTGCCAGCTCACCCCCCGGCGGGTACGAGCAGTACTTC
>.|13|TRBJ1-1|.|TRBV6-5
CASSSTGNTEAFF
TGTGCCAGCAGTTCTACAGGGAACACTGAAGCTTTCTTT
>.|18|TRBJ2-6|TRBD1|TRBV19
CASRSGNRGFSGANVLTF
TGTGCCAGTAGATCAGGGAACAGGGGTTTTTCTGGGGCCAACGTCCTGACTTTC
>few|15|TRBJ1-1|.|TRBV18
CASSPRGRGNTEAFF
TGTGCCAGCTCACCACGGGGTAGGGGGAACACTGAAGCTTTCTTT
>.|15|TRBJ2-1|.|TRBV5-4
CASSSSDRSYGEQFF
TGTGCCAGCAGCTCCTCAGACAGGAGTTACGGTGAGCAGTTCTTC
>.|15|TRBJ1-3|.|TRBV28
CASSSPGFSGNTIYF
TGTGCCAGCAGTTCCCCAGGCTTCTCTGGAAACACCATATATTTT
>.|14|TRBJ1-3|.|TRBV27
CASSLWGPGNTIYF
TGTGCCAGCAGTTTATGGGGGCCTGGAAACACCATATATTTT
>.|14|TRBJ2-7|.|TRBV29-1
CSVDAAGTYYEQYF
TGCAGCGTTGATGCGGCCGGGACATACTACGAGCAGTACTTC
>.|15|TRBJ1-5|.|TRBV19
CASRAGAYSNQPQHF
TGTGCCAGTAGGGCAGGGGCATATAGCAATCAGCCCCAGCATTTT
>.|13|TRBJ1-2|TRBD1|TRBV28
CASSLQGAAGYTF
TGTGCCAGCAGTTTACAGGGGGCGGCTGGCTACACCTTC
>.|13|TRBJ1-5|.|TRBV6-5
CASTSGGIQPQHF
TGTGCCAGCACTTCCGGAGGCATTCAGCCCCAGCATTTT
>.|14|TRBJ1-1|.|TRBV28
CASYTEAGNTEAFF
TGTGCCAGCTATACCGAGGCCGGTAACACTGAAGCTTTCTTT
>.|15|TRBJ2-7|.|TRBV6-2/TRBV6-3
CASSLTGASSYEQYF
TGTGCCAGCAGTCTCACAGGAGCCAGCTCCTACGAGCAGTACTTC
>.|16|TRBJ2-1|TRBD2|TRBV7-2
CASSLALAGGPQGRFF
TGTGCCAGCAGCTTAGCCTTAGCGGGGGGCCCGCAGGGACGGTTCTTC
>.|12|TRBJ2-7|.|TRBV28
CASSFPGNEQYF
TGTGCCAGCAGTTTTCCGGGGAACGAGCAGTACTTC
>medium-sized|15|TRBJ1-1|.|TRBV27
CASKPARGMNTEAFF
TGTGCCAGCAAACCCGCCAGGGGAATGAACACTGAAGCTTTCTTT
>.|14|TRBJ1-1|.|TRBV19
CASTATGGSTEAFF
TGTGCCAGTACCGCCACAGGTGGCAGCACTGAAGCTTTCTTT
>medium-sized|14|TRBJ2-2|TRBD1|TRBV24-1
CATSDDRDTGELFF
TGTGCCACCAGTGATGACAGGGACACCGGGGAGCTGTTTTTT
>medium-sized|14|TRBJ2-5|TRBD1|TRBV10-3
CAIRPERTGATQYF
TGTGCCATCAGACCTGAGAGGACAGGGGCGACCCAGTACTTC
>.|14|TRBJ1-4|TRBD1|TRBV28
CASSRTGIEEKLFF
TGTGCCAGCAGCCGGACAGGGATTGAAGAAAAACTGTTTTTT
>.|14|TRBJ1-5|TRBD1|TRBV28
CASSSGTANQPQHF
TGTGCCAGCAGTTCGGGGACAGCTAATCAGCCCCAGCATTTT
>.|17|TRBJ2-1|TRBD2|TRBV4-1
CASSPSGLAGALNEQFF
TGCGCCAGCAGCCCTAGCGGACTAGCGGGGGCCCTTAATGAGCAGTTCTTC
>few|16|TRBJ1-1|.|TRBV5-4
CASSLDVLGGRTEAFF
TGTGCCAGCAGCTTGGATGTGTTGGGGGGTAGGACTGAAGCTTTCTTT
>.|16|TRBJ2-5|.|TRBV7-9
CASSLALTRTKETQYF
TGTGCCAGCAGCTTAGCGTTAACCAGAACCAAAGAGACCCAGTACTTC
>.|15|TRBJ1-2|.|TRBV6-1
CASSERSQTFYGYTF
TGTGCCAGCAGTGAAAGGAGTCAGACCTTTTATGGCTACACCTTC
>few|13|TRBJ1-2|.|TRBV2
CASSGGSAIGYTF
TGTGCCAGCAGTGGGGGCAGTGCTATTGGCTACACCTTC
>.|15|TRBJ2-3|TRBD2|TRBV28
CASSLQRGETDTQYF
TGTGCCAGCAGTTTACAGCGGGGGGAAACAGATACGCAGTATTTT
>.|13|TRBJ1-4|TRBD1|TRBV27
CASSLQGGEKLFF
TGTGCCAGCAGTTTACAGGGGGGCGAAAAACTGTTTTTT
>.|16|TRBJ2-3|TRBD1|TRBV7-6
CASSVDRDRGQDTQYF
TGTGCCAGCAGCGTGGACCGGGACAGGGGGCAAGATACGCAGTATTTT
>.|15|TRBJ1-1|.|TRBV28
CASNLFLTDSPKAFF
TGTGCCAGCAACTTATTCTTGACGGACTCCCCCAAAGCTTTCTTT
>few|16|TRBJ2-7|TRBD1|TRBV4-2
CASSLHGDSHSYEQYF
TGTGCCAGCAGCCTCCATGGGGACAGCCACTCCTACGAGCAGTACTTC
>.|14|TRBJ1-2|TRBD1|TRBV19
CASSIQGAFYGYTF
TGTGCCAGTAGTATACAGGGGGCTTTCTATGGCTACACCTTC
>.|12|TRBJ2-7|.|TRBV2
CASTLAAYEQYF
TGTGCCAGCACCCTTGCAGCCTACGAGCAGTACTTC
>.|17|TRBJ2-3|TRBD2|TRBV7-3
CASSLGEGITSTDTQYF
TGTGCCAGCAGCTTAGGGGAGGGGATTACTAGCACAGATACGCAGTATTTT
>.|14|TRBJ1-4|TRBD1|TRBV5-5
CASSLWAGQEKLFF
TGTGCCAGCAGCCTCTGGGCGGGACAGGAAAAACTGTTTTTT
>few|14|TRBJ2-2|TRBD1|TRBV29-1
CSVIPGTDTGELFF
TGCAGCGTTATACCCGGGACAGACACCGGGGAGCTGTTTTTT
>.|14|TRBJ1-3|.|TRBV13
CASRRGGSGNTIYF
TGTGCCAGCAGAAGGGGCGGATCTGGAAACACCATATATTTT
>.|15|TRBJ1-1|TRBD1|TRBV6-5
CASSYSTGANTEAFF
TGTGCCAGCAGTTACTCGACAGGGGCGAACACTGAAGCTTTCTTT
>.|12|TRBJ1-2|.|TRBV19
CATSRGDYGYTF
TGTGCCACCAGTCGGGGAGACTATGGCTACACCTTC
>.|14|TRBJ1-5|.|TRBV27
CASSLTSFNQPQHF
TGTGCCAGCAGTTTAACGAGCTTCAATCAGCCCCAGCATTTT
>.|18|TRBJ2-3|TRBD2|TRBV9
CASSPGLAGGRAPDTQYF
TGTGCCAGCAGCCCAGGACTAGCGGGGGGGCGTGCGCCAGATACGCAGTATTTT
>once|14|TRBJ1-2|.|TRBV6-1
CASSEIVTRQGYTF
TGTGCCAGCAGTGAAATCGTGACGCGGCAGGGCTACACCTTC